This T cell receptor (beta chain) was recovered during a study of shared clonotypes between healthy human individuals. Study-level points and caveats: Among donors, clonotype sharing was expected to be affected by sequencing depth. Having only a few donors restricted how much genetic and exposure-history diversity was captured.

Deep-level settings were used for running the assay. The repertoire was sequenced with immunoSEQ multiplex PCR; TCRdb's copy has only in-frame clones and lacks some. Of 2.3 million or so clones listed, over 85% are singletons. Points on this clone: The antigen remains undetermined.

Trimming removed 4 bases from V and 0 bases from J, with 1 base in between. The CDR3 has 11 residues. Germline V CDR1 and CDR2: SGHRS, YFSETQ. The sequenced material came from naive CD4+ T cells from PBMCs. Subset meaning: CD45RA+ positively selected. This clonotype originated in a young man in good health. Some clones in this sample may be carry-over from other donors' samples. The chain is built from TRBV5-1 and TRBJ2-5; D gene uncertain. In DNA, the CDR3 is TGCGCCAGCAGCAACCAAGAGACCCAGTACTTC. It is translated as CASSNQETQYF.